This entry lists 17 T cell receptor beta chains sequenced from one sample in a study of control samples from healthy donors and cancer patients. Profiled with immunoSEQ multiplex PCR; TCRdb holds only in-frame clones, not every one. The repertoire holds tens of thousands of clones, with roughly 93% as singletons. The sequencing input was PBMCs. These receptors were collected from a middle-aged woman with lung cancer.

This clone was detected once. The chain is built from TRBV7-9 and TRBJ2-1, with TRBD1 as a possible D gene (5 bases). Trimming left V 4 bases short and J 8 bases short, with 9 bases between. The germline V gene has CDR1 SEHNR and CDR2 FQNEAQ (reference sequence). CDR3 length: 12 amino acids. The CDR3 sequence is CASSYQGYEQFF. The CDR3 nucleotides are TGTGCCAGCAGCTACCAGGGCTATGAGCAGTTCTTC.

V usage is TRBV4-1 and J usage is TRBJ2-5; 9 bases fit TRBD2. The CDR3 covers 18 residues. Germline V CDR1 and CDR2: MGHRA, YSYEKL. Trimming removed 0 bases from V and 1 base from J; junction bases left unmatched: 9. The CDR3 nucleotides are TGCGCCAGCAGCCAAGAAGGGGCGCGGGGGGGATCCCAAGAGACCCAGTACTTC. Translation: CASSQEGARGGSQETQYF.

This clone was picked up a small number of times. The J gene is TRBJ2-5, the V gene TRBV6-5; D is perhaps TRBD2 (7 bases). V was shortened by 8 bases and J by 6 bases, with 22 bases between the two germline ends. Germline V lookup: CDR1 MNHEY, CDR2 SVGAGI. The CDR3 covers 15 residues. CDR3 amino acids: CASDQGRGGLKTQYF. Here the CDR3 DNA reads TGTGCCAGCGACCAGGGGAGGGGGGGCCTAAAGACCCAGTACTTC.

The chain couples TRBV13 to TRBJ2-1; D perhaps matches TRBD1 (5 bases). The germline CDR1 and CDR2 sequences are PRHDT and FYEKMQ (reference sequence). The V and J ends lost 5 bases and 3 bases respectively, with 11 bases between them. The CDR3 runs to 14 residues. The CDR3 bases are TGTGCCAGCAGCCCCCCAGGGATCTACAATGAGCAGTTCTTC. Its protein is CASSPPGIYNEQFF.

V is TRBV6-5 and J is TRBJ1-2, with 11 nucleotides matching TRBD1. The J segment lost 4 bases and the V segment lost 7 bases, leaving 8 bases of the junction unmatched. CDR1 and CDR2 (germline): MNHEY, SVGAGI. CDR3 length equals 15 residues. The CDR3 reads CASKAWTGGIYGYTF. CDR3 nucleotides: TGTGCCAGCAAAGCTTGGACAGGGGGCATCTATGGCTACACCTTC.

The genes are TRBV5-5 and TRBJ1-1; a possible D gene is TRBD1 (6 bases). The CDR3 extends over 14 amino acids. Per germline, CDR1 SGHKS and CDR2 YYEKEE (reference sequence). Trimming left V 4 bases short and J 0 bases short, with 10 bases between. The CDR3 here is CASSLDRLNTEAFF. The CDR3 region has the DNA TGTGCCAGCAGCCTGGACAGACTGAACACTGAAGCTTTCTTT.

This rearrangement joins TRBV5-4 to TRBJ2-2; tentative D call: TRBD2 (5 bases). Germline assignment: CDR1 SGHNT and CDR2 YYREEE (reference sequence). The CDR3 extends over 15 amino acids. The ends were cut back, 0 bases at V and 1 base at J, with 7 bases in the middle. The CDR3 spells CASSLAGVNTGELFF. The CDR3 nucleotides are TGTGCCAGCAGCTTGGCCGGGGTGAACACCGGGGAGCTGTTTTTT.

The chain uses TRBV6-1 and TRBJ2-5, with a tentative D call TRBD2 (5 bases). Germline loops: CDR1 MNHNS, CDR2 SASEGT. The CDR3 is 15 amino acids. V was cut by 3 bases and J by 7 bases, with 18 bases left in between. The CDR3 bases are TGTGCCAGCAGTGACACGGGATCCGAGTGGGGGACCCAGTACTTC. This gives the protein CASSDTGSEWGTQYF.

The chain employs TRBV30 and TRBJ1-6, with D maybe TRBD1 (5 bases). The CDR3 is 16 amino acids. The V end lost 2 bases, the J end lost 7 bases, and 18 bases lay between the germline ends. CDR1 is GTSNPN, CDR2 SVGIG, per germline (reference sequence). In nucleotides, the CDR3 is TGTGCCTGGAGTATACCATCGGGGCCTGGAAATTCACCCCTCCACTTT. Amino acids: CAWSIPSGPGNSPLHF.

The chain joins TRBV3-1 (or the pseudogene TRBV3-2) to TRBJ2-3, with D tentatively TRBD2 (6 bases). CDR1 and CDR2 (germline): LGHDT, YNNKEL (reference sequence). The CDR3 has 13 amino acids. The V end lost 1 base, the J end lost 4 bases, and 6 bases lay between the germline ends. This CDR3 is CASSQGGADTQYF. The DNA of the CDR3 is TGTGCCAGCAGCCAAGGGGGGGCAGATACGCAGTATTTT.

The chain combines TRBV12-1 with TRBJ2-7; TRBD1 reflects the table's D call only, with no check against the DNA. TRBV12-1 is flagged as a pseudogene. The CDR3 runs 14 residues. The CDR3, as DNA: TGTGCCAGCAGCTCTCACAGGGGGTCCTACGAGCAGTACTTC. Amino acid sequence: CASSSHRGSYEQYF.

The V call is TRBV19, the J call TRBJ2-7; D call uncertain. Per the germline V gene, CDR1 is LNHDA and CDR2 is SQIVND (reference sequence). The CDR3 totals 13 residues. Trimming pared 5 bases from V and 3 bases from J, leaving 11 bases between. CDR3 in amino acids: CASSVNDNYEQYF. The CDR3 DNA follows: TGTGCCAGTAGTGTCAACGACAACTACGAGCAGTACTTC.

This sequence joins TRBV5-1 and TRBJ2-7; 14 nucleotides line up with TRBD2. CDR3 size: 17 residues. V trimming: 3 bases; J trimming: 2 bases; junction bases outside the gene matches: 7. The germline V gene encodes CDR1 SGHRS and CDR2 YFSETQ. In DNA form, the CDR3 reads TGCGCCAGCAGCTATGGGACTAGCGGGGGCCTAGCCTACGAGCAGTACTTC. Amino acid sequence: CASSYGTSGGLAYEQYF. The full variable domain, completed using reference TRBV5-1 and TRBJ2-7, is KAGVTQTPRYLIKTRGQQVTLSCSPISGHRSVSWYQQTPGQGLQFLFEYFSETQRNKGNFPGRFSGRQFSNSRSEMNVSTLELGDSALYLCASSYGTSGGLAYEQYFGPGTRLTVT.

This chain links TRBV3-1 (or the pseudogene TRBV3-2) with TRBJ1-6, with 9 bases aligning to TRBD1. J gave up 10 bases and V 1 base, and 8 bases lay outside the gene matches. CDR3 length: 16 amino acids. Germline values: CDR1 LGHDT, CDR2 YNNKEL (reference sequence). The CDR3 sequence: CASSQAGDRVRSPLHF. CDR3 bases: TGTGCCAGCAGCCAAGCCGGGGACAGGGTAAGATCACCCCTCCACTTT.

The chain uses TRBV7-6 and TRBJ1-2; D is possibly TRBD1 (6 bases). The germline V gene encodes CDR1 SGHVS and CDR2 FNYEAQ. The ends were cut back, 3 bases at V and 4 bases at J, with 6 bases in the middle. The CDR3 runs 12 residues. The CDR3 coding sequence is TGTGCCAGCAGCTTGGACAGCTATGGCTACACCTTC. Encoded protein: CASSLDSYGYTF.

Only one count was recorded for this clone. This CDR3 reads CASHEGGLARSGELFF. CDR3 nucleotide sequence: TGCGCCAGCCACGAAGGGGGACTAGCGAGATCCGGGGAGCTGTTTTTT. The chain is built from TRBV5-1 and TRBJ2-2; 10 nucleotides align to TRBD2. The CDR3 has 16 amino acids. CDR1 is SGHRS, CDR2 YFSETQ, per germline. V lost 7 bases, J lost 6 bases, and 12 bases stayed unmatched.

The V gene is TRBV7-6, the J gene TRBJ1-5, with a tentative D call TRBD1 (5 bases). Trimming took off 0 bases at V and 1 base at J, with 13 bases between the two ends. Germline lookup yields CDR1 SGHVS and CDR2 FNYEAQ. The CDR3 sequence is 17 residues long. The CDR3 sequence: CASSLASGGASNQPQHF. DNA for the CDR3: TGTGCCAGCAGCTTAGCGTCTGGGGGAGCGAGCAATCAGCCCCAGCATTTT.